The 12 T cell receptor beta chains presented below share a single source sample, sequenced in a study of beta chain features in type 1 diabetes. Expressed TCRB transcripts were sequenced because the isolated RNA had all been reverse transcribed beforehand. Clones were sequenced by immunoSEQ multiplex PCR, and TCRdb holds only the in-frame ones, with some missing. The table lists about 59,000 clones, roughly 60% of them singletons. Sequenced material: Tregs from blood. The origin of the receptors is a woman under 30 in good health.

The genes are TRBV5-1 and TRBJ2-5, with D tentatively TRBD1 (6 bases). Matching the DNA end better, TRBJ2-7 makes the J call doubtful. This CDR3 comprises 16 residues. Germline values: CDR1 SGHRS, CDR2 YFSETQ. The CDR3 sequence is CASSFGQPARGDEQYF. In DNA, the CDR3 is TGCGCCAGCAGCTTCGGACAGCCGGCCCGAGGGGACGAGCAGTACTTC.

This clone was observed a single time. V and J are TRBV30 and TRBJ1-2; the D is unclear. This CDR3 region has 14 residues. From germline, CDR1 is GTSNPN and CDR2 SVGIG (reference sequence). The germline V and J ends were trimmed by 2 bases and 4 bases, with 14 bases remaining between them. Written as DNA, the CDR3 is TGTGCCTGGAGTTTGACTTACTCGGCCTATGGCTACACCTTC. Protein sequence: CAWSLTYSAYGYTF.

CDR3 DNA sequence: TGTGCCGGCCCGGCAGGGAGGAACTACGAGCAGTACTTC. Its protein is CAGPAGRNYEQYF. The rearrangement links TRBV9 to TRBJ2-7; the D gene is possibly TRBD2 (6 bases). Trimming stripped 10 bases from V and 3 bases from J, with 17 bases between. From germline, CDR1 is SGDLS and CDR2 YYNGEE. CDR3 length: 13 amino acids. Combining the CDR3 with reference TRBV9 and TRBJ2-7 gives the whole variable domain DSGVTQTPKHLITATGQRVTLRCSPRSGDLSVYWYQQSLDQGLQFLIQYYNGEERAKGNILERFSAQQFPDLHSELNLSSLELGDSALYFCAGPAGRNYEQYFGPGTRLTVT.

The chain links TRBV7-2 to TRBJ2-5; TRBD2 aligns across 9 bases. Germline CDR1 SGHTA, CDR2 FQGNSA. V gave up 2 bases and J gave up 14 bases; unmatched junction bases: 9. The length of the CDR3 is 13 residues. CDR3 amino acids: CASSLNSGGIRYF. CDR3 nucleotides: TGTGCCAGCAGCTTAAATAGCGGGGGTATTCGATACTTC.

This clone has more than one count but fewer than ten. The chain's CDR3 is CASSLNLRTGGKAFF. CDR3 DNA: TGTGCCAGCAGCCTTAACCTCCGGACAGGCGGGAAAGCTTTCTTT. The genes are TRBV14 and TRBJ1-1, with 7 positions matching TRBD1. CDR3 length equals 15 residues. CDR1 SGHDN and CDR2 FVKESK come from the germline V gene. V was pared by 4 bases and J by 9 bases, with 14 bases of the junction left unmatched. The whole variable domain, filled in from reference TRBV14 and TRBJ1-1, reads EAGVTQFPSHSVIEKGQTVTLRCDPISGHDNLYWYRRVMGKEIKFLLHFVKESKQDESGMPNNRFLAERTGGTYSTLKVQPAELEDSGVYFCASSLNLRTGGKAFFGQGTRLTVV.

In its sample, this clone was seen a few times. The genes are TRBV19 and TRBJ1-2, with no clear D. V was pared by 10 bases and J by 12 bases, with 21 bases between. CDR3 length equals 12 residues. Germline CDR1 is LNHDA and CDR2 is SQIVND (reference sequence). The CDR3 nucleotides read TGTGCCAAACCGATGGCTCGCAGGAGGGACACCTTC. Protein: CAKPMARRRDTF. The entire variable domain, with the rest obtained from reference TRBV19 and TRBJ1-2, is as follows: DGGITQSPKYLFRKEGQNVTLSCEQNLNHDAMYWYRQDPGQGLRLIYYSQIVNDFQKGDIAEGYSVSREKKESFPLTVTSAQKNPTAFYLCAKPMARRRDTFGSGTRLTVV.

The CDR3: CASSPDTLTGELFF. CDR3 nucleotide sequence: TGCGCCAGCAGCCCGGACACCCTCACCGGGGAGCTGTTTTTT. The rearrangement uses TRBV5-1 and TRBJ2-2, with D possibly matching TRBD1 (5 bases). Germline-derived CDR1 and CDR2 are SGHRS and YFSETQ. CDR3 length equals 14 residues. Trimming left V 4 bases short and J 4 bases short, with 11 bases between. The variable domain in full, completed from reference TRBV5-1 and TRBJ2-2, reads KAGVTQTPRYLIKTRGQQVTLSCSPISGHRSVSWYQQTPGQGLQFLFEYFSETQRNKGNFPGRFSGRQFSNSRSEMNVSTLELGDSALYLCASSPDTLTGELFFGEGSRLTVL.

The chain has TRBV9 and TRBJ2-7, with TRBD1 matching 9 bases. Per the germline V gene, CDR1 is SGDLS and CDR2 is YYNGEE. CDR3 length: 15 residues. V dropped 0 bases and J dropped 3; count of bases not matched to a gene: 4. This CDR3 is CASSVGQGVYYEQYF. The CDR3 DNA follows: TGTGCCAGCAGCGTAGGACAGGGGGTTTACTACGAGCAGTACTTC. Together with reference TRBV9 and TRBJ2-7, the CDR3 gives the full variable domain: DSGVTQTPKHLITATGQRVTLRCSPRSGDLSVYWYQQSLDQGLQFLIQYYNGEERAKGNILERFSAQQFPDLHSELNLSSLELGDSALYFCASSVGQGVYYEQYFGPGTRLTVT.

The chain has TRBV5-6 and TRBJ1-1, with D unclear. The V gene lost 1 base and the J gene lost 5 bases, with 9 bases spanning the gap. Germline values: CDR1 SGHDT, CDR2 YYEEEE. CDR3 length: 13 amino acids. CDR3 amino acids: CASSLSLRTEAFF. CDR3 DNA sequence: TGTGCCAGCAGCTTGTCCTTGCGGACTGAAGCTTTCTTT.

The chain employs TRBV7-9 and TRBJ2-3; 13 bases agree with TRBD2. Germline CDR1 reads SEHNR; CDR2 reads FQNEAQ (reference sequence). The V and J ends lost 5 bases and 4 bases, in that order; junction bases with no gene match: 9. The CDR3 has 17 residues. The CDR3 is CASSLIGLAGVADTQYF. The CDR3 coding sequence is TGTGCCAGCAGCCTGATCGGACTAGCGGGAGTGGCAGATACGCAGTATTTT.

This clone was detected only a few times. The J gene is TRBJ2-1, the V gene TRBV2, with 10 bases that match TRBD2. CDR3 size: 14 residues. V lost 10 bases and J lost 7; bases outside the gene matches: 10. The germline V gene encodes CDR1 SNHLY and CDR2 FYNNEI. CDR3 loop: CAIPLAGEVNEQFF. CDR3 nucleotides: TGTGCCATTCCTCTAGCGGGAGAGGTTAATGAGCAGTTCTTC. The variable domain in full, with the rest retrieved from reference TRBV2 and TRBJ2-1, is EPEVTQTPSHQVTQMGQEVILRCVPISNHLYFYWYRQILGQKVEFLVSFYNNEISEKSEIFDDQFSVERPDGSNFTLKIRSTKLEDSAMYFCAIPLAGEVNEQFFGPGTRLTVL.

The rearrangement joins TRBV9 to TRBJ2-3, with no clear D. The CDR3 has 12 residues. Trimming removed 1 base from V and 4 bases from J, with 4 bases in between. The germline CDR1 and CDR2 sequences are SGDLS and YYNGEE. The CDR3 reads CASSVRADTQYF. CDR3 DNA: TGTGCCAGCAGCGTACGCGCAGATACGCAGTATTTT.